This T cell receptor (beta chain) was sequenced during a study of blood T cell repertoires in COVID-19. As for the study in general: Specimens from acute and convalescent COVID-19 originated in the United States, Italy and Spain. T cells, B-cell-depleted T cells, or PBMCs supplied cDNA or gDNA.

Trimming left V 4 bases short and J 4 bases short, with 4 bases between. The CDR3 is 12 amino acids. Per the germline V gene, CDR1 is LGHDT and CDR2 is YNNKEL (reference sequence). In the source study's methods: Scientists estimated how many nucleated cells there were by amplifying reference gene primers. Repertoires were generated with immunoSEQ multiplex PCR, while TCRdb's copy carries only in-frame clones and drops some. Clone size and V and J calls were adopted from that table, with D and trimming inferred from the DNA. The sample comprises about 65,000 clones, roughly 92% of which are singletons, and roughly 2.7% rests with the top ten.

This sequence joins TRBV3-1 (or the pseudogene TRBV3-2) and TRBJ2-2; D unclear. The receptor's source is a man between 65 and 79 years old with active COVID-19. The specimen was peripheral blood. DNA for the CDR3: TGTGCCAGCAGCCGGGCCACCGGGGAGCTGTTTTTT. Protein sequence: CASSRATGELFF.